A single sample gave rise to the 30 T cell receptor beta chains below, sequenced in a study of glioma-infiltrating T cells after dendritic cell vaccination. Generated by immunoSEQ multiplex PCR, the TCRdb table keeps only in-frame clones and is missing some. Of some 58,000 clones detected, roughly 84% appear once; the ten largest clones hold roughly 8.5%. The time point: after dendritic cell vaccination, including at tumor progression/relapse. The specimen comprised blood, sampled after dendritic cell vaccination. Receptors were obtained from a human donor with glioblastoma.

The chain uses TRBV5-6 and TRBJ2-7, with 9 bases matching TRBD1. The CDR3 is 16 residues long. From germline, CDR1 is SGHDT and CDR2 YYEEEE. Unmatched junction bases numbered 4, after V lost 0 bases and J lost 0 bases. The CDR3: CASSLGDRESSYEQYF. CDR3 DNA: TGTGCCAGCAGCTTGGGGGACAGGGAAAGCTCCTACGAGCAGTACTTC.

The chain has TRBV7-8 and TRBJ2-2, with 8 bases aligning to TRBD2. V trimming: 6 bases; J trimming: 5 bases; junction bases outside the gene matches: 17. Germline lookup yields CDR1 SGHVS and CDR2 FQNEAQ. The CDR3 is made up of 18 amino acids. The CDR3 reads CASRRSSGGVPRTGELFF. In DNA form, the CDR3 reads TGTGCCAGCAGACGTAGCTCGGGGGGGGTTCCGCGGACCGGGGAGCTGTTTTTT.

This chain uses TRBV29-1 with TRBJ1-2; TRBD1 matches at 11 bases. The CDR3 has 13 amino acids. Germline values: CDR1 SQVTM, CDR2 ANQGSEA. The junction had 2 bases not matched to a gene; V was cut back by 7 bases and J by 1 base. This CDR3 is CSAGTGGNYGYTF. CDR3 sequence (DNA): TGCAGCGCAGGGACAGGGGGTAACTATGGCTACACCTTC.

This sequence joins TRBV5-1 and TRBJ2-7; 10 bases align to TRBD1. Looked up from germline, CDR1 is SGHRS and CDR2 is YFSETQ. Losses at the gene ends were 3 bases for V and 1 base for J; bases not matched to a gene: 1. The CDR3 covers 14 residues. The CDR3 bases are TGCGCCAGCAGCTCGGGACAGGGGTCCTACGAGCAGTACTTC. Its translation is CASSSGQGSYEQYF.

Details on this clone: Other DNA sequences of this sample code for an identical CDR3. The V call is TRBV6-1, the J call TRBJ1-1; TRBD1 is a possible D gene (5 bases). The CDR3 sequence is 13 residues long. V was clipped by 4 bases and J by 4 bases, with 10 bases between them. Per the germline V gene, CDR1 is MNHNS and CDR2 is SASEGT. CDR3 sequence (DNA): TGTGCCAGCAGTGGGGGGGGTTTCACTGAAGCTTTCTTT. This translates into CASSGGGFTEAFF.

This clone was observed a handful of times. V is TRBV5-1 and J is TRBJ1-6; 7 bases map to TRBD1. The CDR3 totals 15 residues. V gave up 5 bases and J gave up 7 bases; unmatched junction bases: 9. Germline assignment: CDR1 SGHRS and CDR2 YFSETQ. In DNA form, the CDR3 reads TGCGCCAGCAGTCCAGAGACAGGGTTAAATTCACCCCTCCACTTT. Translating it yields CASSPETGLNSPLHF. Looking up the rest from reference TRBV5-1 and TRBJ1-6 gives the full variable domain: KAGVTQTPRYLIKTRGQQVTLSCSPISGHRSVSWYQQTPGQGLQFLFEYFSETQRNKGNFPGRFSGRQFSNSRSEMNVSTLELGDSALYLCASSPETGLNSPLHFGNGTRLTVT.

The table lists this clone with a count of one. At one of its ends the junction is not consistent with the germline gene, which may arise from a read error. The chain joins TRBV10-3 to TRBJ1-6; D gene unclear. The CDR3 has 14 amino acids. Germline loops: CDR1 ENHRY, CDR2 SYGVKD. CDR3 loop: CAINEGNYNSPLHF. CDR3 nucleotide sequence: TGTGCCATCAATGAGGGAAACTATAATTCCCCCCTCCACTTT.

This clone has a handful of counts. The chain links TRBV19 to TRBJ2-2, with TRBD1 matching over 8 bases. CDR1 and CDR2 (germline): LNHDA, SQIVND (reference sequence). V was clipped by 5 bases and J by 4 bases; unmatched bases: 6. The CDR3 covers 15 residues. The CDR3 nucleotides are TGTGCCAGTAGTGTAGGACAGGGAATCACCGGGGAGCTGTTTTTT. Its protein is CASSVGQGITGELFF.

The rearrangement uses TRBV6-7 and TRBJ2-7; weak D call: TRBD1 (6 bases). TRBV6-7 is noted as an ORF with a role that remains uncertain. The CDR3 is made up of 17 amino acids. V dropped 2 bases and J dropped 2 bases, with 19 bases sitting between them. DNA of the CDR3: TGTGCCAGCAGTTACCCTCTTTCGACAGGAGCAGCCTACGAGCAGTACTTC. Translation: CASSYPLSTGAAYEQYF.

The CDR3 region has the DNA TGTGCCAGCAGCTATAGTATTAACGAGTTAGATGGCTACACCTTC. It specifies CASSYSINELDGYTF. V gene TRBV7-9 combines with J gene TRBJ1-2; D is unresolved. This CDR3 spans 15 amino acids. The germline V gene has CDR1 SEHNR and CDR2 FQNEAQ (reference sequence). V was clipped by 4 bases and J by 6 bases, with 18 bases between them.

V and J are TRBV30 and TRBJ2-5; TRBD1 matches 12 bases. V dropped 8 bases and J dropped 5; count of bases not matched to a gene: 6. This CDR3 is built from 13 residues. CDR1 GTSNPN and CDR2 SVGIG come from the germline V gene (reference sequence). CDR3 bases: TGTGCCGGCCGGGACAGGGGGCGGGAGACCCAGTACTTC. Protein sequence: CAGRDRGRETQYF.

J is TRBJ2-7 and V is TRBV7-6, with 7 bases lining up with TRBD1. V shed 5 bases, J shed 3 bases, and the junction held 4 bases outside the gene matches. CDR1 and CDR2 (germline): SGHVS, FNYEAQ. The CDR3 loop spans 13 amino acids. CDR3 coding DNA: TGTGCCAGCAGCCCGGACAGGTTCTACGAGCAGTACTTC. Translated: CASSPDRFYEQYF.

This chain uses TRBV6-5 with TRBJ1-2, with D possibly matching TRBD1 (6 bases). V was clipped by 6 bases and J by 3 bases, with 17 bases between them. Germline CDR1 and CDR2: MNHEY and SVGAGI. The CDR3 has 15 residues. The CDR3 region has the DNA TGTGCCAGCAGCTGGGACCGACCAGGGGACTATGGCTACACCTTC. It is translated as CASSWDRPGDYGYTF.

The gene calls are TRBV4-2 and TRBJ2-5, with 9 bases lining up with TRBD2. Germline CDR1 and CDR2: LGHNA and YNFKEQ. CDR3 length: 13 amino acids. V was pared by 6 bases and J by 4 bases, with 3 bases of the junction left unmatched. Here the CDR3 DNA reads TGTGCCAGCAGGGGTAGCGGGGGAGAGACCCAGTACTTC. Protein sequence: CASRGSGGETQYF.

The rearrangement uses TRBV10-2 and TRBJ1-1; possibly TRBD1 for D (6 bases). This CDR3 region has 13 residues. Germline CDR1 reads WSHSY; CDR2 reads SAAADI. V lost 5 bases and J lost 1, with 8 bases in between. CDR3 DNA sequence: TGCGCCAGCAGTTTCAGGGGGAACACTGAAGCTTTCTTT. It specifies CASSFRGNTEAFF.

The chain couples TRBV19 to TRBJ2-1, with D perhaps matching TRBD1 (5 bases). CDR1 and CDR2 from the germline V gene are LNHDA and SQIVND (reference sequence). With 8 bases removed from V and 8 bases from J, the gap between germline ends came to 13 bases. The CDR3 loop spans 12 amino acids. CDR3 coding DNA: TGTGCCAGTGGCCAGGGTTTCCATGAGCAGTTCTTC. It yields the protein CASGQGFHEQFF. Supplemented by reference TRBV19 and TRBJ2-1, the full variable domain reads DGGITQSPKYLFRKEGQNVTLSCEQNLNHDAMYWYRQDPGQGLRLIYYSQIVNDFQKGDIAEGYSVSREKKESFPLTVTSAQKNPTAFYLCASGQGFHEQFFGPGTRLTVL.

This chain connects TRBV9 to TRBJ1-1; D is unclear. V gave up 7 bases and J gave up 1 base, with 17 bases separating them. The CDR3 contains 15 residues. From germline, CDR1 is SGDLS and CDR2 YYNGEE. The CDR3 nucleotides read TGTGCCAGCGCACGGGGAGTTGACACGAACACTGAAGCTTTCTTT. Residues: CASARGVDTNTEAFF. The variable domain in full, with the rest retrieved from reference TRBV9 and TRBJ1-1, is DSGVTQTPKHLITATGQRVTLRCSPRSGDLSVYWYQQSLDQGLQFLIQYYNGEERAKGNILERFSAQQFPDLHSELNLSSLELGDSALYFCASARGVDTNTEAFFGQGTRLTVV.

The chain joins TRBV7-9 to TRBJ2-1, with 8 bases fitting TRBD2. Unmatched junction bases numbered 7, after V lost 4 bases and J lost 2 bases. Germline V gene sequence: CDR1 SEHNR, CDR2 FQNEAQ (reference sequence). The CDR3 runs to 16 residues. CDR3 nucleotide sequence: TGTGCCAGCAGCTCAAGATACGGGGGGGCCTACAATGAGCAGTTCTTC. This sequence encodes CASSSRYGGAYNEQFF.

The table lists this clone with a count of one. The chain uses TRBV6-5 and TRBJ1-2; 7 bases line up with TRBD1. In germline, CDR1 is MNHEY, CDR2 SVGAGI. V gave up 5 bases and J gave up 4 bases; unmatched junction bases: 7. The CDR3 has 14 amino acids. The CDR3 DNA reads as TGTGCCAGCAGTGGACGACAGGGTTCCTATGGCTACACCTTC. Protein: CASSGRQGSYGYTF.

CDR3 coding DNA: TGTGCCAGTAGTCTCCTCCTCTACAATGAGCAGTTCTTC. Translating gives CASSLLLYNEQFF. The V and J genes are TRBV19 and TRBJ2-1; no firm D call. The CDR3 sequence is 13 residues long. Germline loops: CDR1 LNHDA, CDR2 SQIVND (reference sequence). V was pared by 5 bases and J by 3 bases, with 8 bases between.

The rearrangement links TRBV11-2 to TRBJ1-1; D call uncertain. Germline CDR1 SGHAT, CDR2 FQNNGV. V was clipped by 4 bases and J by 0 bases, with 6 bases between them. This CDR3 is 13 amino acids long. The CDR3 reads CASSYSLNTEAFF. CDR3 coding DNA: TGTGCCAGCAGCTACTCACTGAACACTGAAGCTTTCTTT. The complete variable domain, with remaining parts taken from reference TRBV11-2 and TRBJ1-1, reads EAGVAQSPRYKIIEKRQSVAFWCNPISGHATLYWYQQILGQGPKLLIQFQNNGVVDDSQLPKDRFSAERLKGVDSTLKIQPAKLEDSAVYLCASSYSLNTEAFFGQGTRLTVV.

This clone was observed a few times. The V and J genes are TRBV6-5 and TRBJ1-2; 7 bases line up with TRBD1. V lost 7 bases, J lost 2 bases, and 1 base stayed unmatched. The germline V gene encodes CDR1 MNHEY and CDR2 SVGAGI. This CDR3 has 12 amino acids. Here the CDR3 DNA reads TGTGCCAGCATGACAGGGAACTATGGCTACACCTTC. It specifies CASMTGNYGYTF.

V and J are TRBV7-8 and TRBJ2-7; D call uncertain. Germline CDR1 is SGHVS and CDR2 is FQNEAQ. The CDR3 is 13 residues long. V was cut by 4 bases and J by 2 bases, with 9 bases left in between. CDR3 nucleotides: TGTGCCAGCAGCTCAGCCTTTGCCTACGAGCAGTACTTC. Translating gives CASSSAFAYEQYF.

V gene TRBV18 combines with J gene TRBJ2-1; D is perhaps TRBD2 (7 bases). Germline V CDR1 and CDR2: KGHSH, LQKENI. The CDR3 is 15 residues long. Trimming took off 6 bases at V and 4 bases at J, with 16 bases between the two ends. The CDR3 DNA reads TGTGCCAGCTCCCCGGGGCGGGGGCTTTACAATGAGCAGTTCTTC. It encodes CASSPGRGLYNEQFF. The full variable domain, completed using reference TRBV18 and TRBJ2-1, is NAGVMQNPRHLVRRRGQEARLRCSPMKGHSHVYWYRQLPEEGLKFMVYLQKENIIDESGMPKERFSAEFPKEGPSILRIQQVVRGDSAAYFCASSPGRGLYNEQFFGPGTRLTVL.

This chain joins TRBV21-1 and TRBJ2-7; whether TRBD2, the table's D call, matches the DNA was not checked. TRBV21-1 is shown as a pseudogene. The CDR3 consists of 15 residues. The CDR3 DNA follows: TGTGCCAGCAGCCATTACCACGGGGGGCGCTACGAGCAGTACTTC. It specifies CASSHYHGGRYEQYF.

V and J are TRBV27 and TRBJ2-5; tentatively, D is TRBD1 (6 bases). Trimming removed 0 bases from V and 2 bases from J, with 7 bases in between. CDR1 is MNHEY and CDR2 is SMNVEV in the germline V gene (reference sequence). The CDR3 has 14 amino acids. CDR3 DNA: TGTGCCAGCAGTTTATCGAGGGGGCAAGAGACCCAGTACTTC. Translating gives CASSLSRGQETQYF.

The V call is TRBV6-4, the J call TRBJ2-1, with TRBD2 matching 14 bases. Germline CDR1 MRHNA, CDR2 SNTAGT. The CDR3 is 15 residues long. V trimming: 5 bases; J trimming: 6 bases; junction bases outside the gene matches: 3. The CDR3 protein is CASSQTSGGANEQFF. CDR3 nucleotides: TGTGCCAGCAGTCAGACTAGCGGGGGGGCCAATGAGCAGTTCTTC.

V usage is TRBV28 and J usage is TRBJ2-5; TRBD2 aligns across 14 bases. This CDR3 is 19 amino acids long. V shed 4 bases, J shed 0 bases, and the junction held 10 bases outside the gene matches. From germline, CDR1 is MDHEN and CDR2 SYDVKM. CDR3 nucleotides: TGTGCCAGCAGTTCGCTAACCGGGACTAGCGGGGGAAACCAAGAGACCCAGTACTTC. Protein sequence: CASSSLTGTSGGNQETQYF.

This chain links TRBV15 with TRBJ2-7; 11 nucleotides line up with TRBD2. CDR1 and CDR2 from the germline V gene are LNHNV and YYDKDF (reference sequence). V shed 3 bases and J 3 bases; nucleotides not matched to a gene: 1. The CDR3 has 14 residues. The chain's CDR3 is CATSSGTSGYEQYF. The CDR3 coding sequence is TGTGCCACCAGCAGCGGGACTAGCGGCTACGAGCAGTACTTC.

J is TRBJ2-5 and V is TRBV30, with D possibly being TRBD2 (6 bases). Germline V CDR1 and CDR2: GTSNPN, SVGIG (reference sequence). The CDR3 loop spans 13 amino acids. V gave up 7 bases and J gave up 1 base, with 13 bases separating them. The CDR3 sequence: CAFLWEVQETQYF. CDR3 nucleotides: TGTGCCTTCCTATGGGAGGTCCAAGAGACCCAGTACTTC. The complete variable domain, with remaining parts taken from reference TRBV30 and TRBJ2-5, reads SQTIHQWPATLVQPVGSPLSLECTVEGTSNPNLYWYRQAAGRGLQLLFYSVGIGQISSEVPQNLSASRPQDRQFILSSKKLLLSDSGFYLCAFLWEVQETQYFGPGTRLLVL.